This TCR beta chain comes out of a study of blood T cell repertoires in COVID-19. About the research overall: Spain, Italy and the United States supplied samples that represented acute and convalescent COVID-19. Sources were T cells, B-cell-depleted T cells, or PBMCs; the material itself was cDNA or gDNA.

V gave up 3 bases and J gave up 4 bases, with 16 bases separating them. The length of the CDR3 is 16 residues. Germline CDR1 and CDR2: KGHSH and LQKENI. Under the authors' procedure: Scientists estimated how many nucleated cells there were by amplifying reference gene primers. TCRdb's table, derived via immunoSEQ multiplex PCR, lists solely in-frame clones and lacks some. V, J and clone size derive from that table, while D and trimming were established from the DNA sequence. The sample lists 95,000 to 100,000 clones, around 93% seen once, with 17% in the top ten. The gene calls are TRBV18 and TRBJ1-3; D not resolved. Sequencing input: peripheral blood. This TCR derives from a man aged 50 or older with acute or convalescent COVID-19. This CDR3 reads CASSPVEGGQGNTIYF. The CDR3 DNA sequence: TGTGCCAGCTCACCGGTTGAGGGAGGGCAAGGAAACACCATATATTTT.